Shown below are 16 T cell receptor beta chains from a single sample sequenced in a study of shared clonotypes between healthy human individuals. Data came from immunoSEQ multiplex PCR; TCRdb stores just in-frame clones and leaves some out. The data hold 2 million to 2.5 million clones, with approximately 94% observed a single time. The source material was naive CD4+ T cells from PBMCs. Subset in this sample: CD45RA+ positively selected. Every receptor here comes from a young man in good health. Some clones in this sample may be carry-over from other donors' samples.

The V call is TRBV10-3, the J call TRBJ1-2; D gene ambiguous. The V end lost 4 bases, the J end lost 0 bases, and 9 bases lay between the germline ends. The CDR3 covers 14 residues. CDR1 and CDR2 from the germline V gene are ENHRY and SYGVKD. The CDR3: CAISAPVTNYGYTF. The DNA for the CDR3 is TGTGCCATCAGTGCCCCGGTGACTAACTATGGCTACACCTTC.

About this clone itself: Other DNA sequences of this sample code for an identical CDR3. V usage is TRBV28 and J usage is TRBJ2-7; D is ambiguous. Trimming left V 4 bases short and J 2 bases short, with 3 bases between. Germline V gene sequence: CDR1 MDHEN, CDR2 SYDVKM. This CDR3 contains 11 residues. The CDR3 loop reads CASSSTYEQYF. The CDR3 DNA reads as TGTGCCAGCAGTTCTACCTACGAGCAGTACTTC. Full variable domain (missing parts from reference TRBV28 and TRBJ2-7): DVKVTQSSRYLVKRTGEKVFLECVQDMDHENMFWYRQDPGLGLRLIYFSYDVKMKEKGDIPEGYSVSREKKERFSLILESASTNQTSMYLCASSSTYEQYFGPGTRLTVT.

This clone was picked up one time. The gene calls are TRBV5-1 and TRBJ2-3, with 9 bases identical to TRBD2. CDR1 and CDR2 from the germline V gene are SGHRS and YFSETQ. The CDR3 has 17 amino acids. Unmatched junction bases numbered 7, after V lost 0 bases and J lost 2 bases. The CDR3 region has the DNA TGCGCCAGCAGCTTGGGGCTAGCTAGCGGGAACACAGATACGCAGTATTTT. Protein product: CASSLGLASGNTDTQYF.

This chain links TRBV5-1 with TRBJ2-1, with D unresolved. The CDR3 totals 15 residues. Germline-derived CDR1 and CDR2 are SGHRS and YFSETQ. Trimming removed 3 bases at V and 5 bases at J, with 15 bases between. CDR3 coding DNA: TGCGCCAGCAGCTCCGCGTCCGACCCTCACAATGAGCAGTTCTTC. Translating it yields CASSSASDPHNEQFF.

The chain couples TRBV6-1 to TRBJ1-4; unclear D gene. The CDR3 is 17 residues long. The germline CDR1 and CDR2 sequences are MNHNS and SASEGT. V was trimmed by 3 bases and J by 4 bases, leaving 18 bases between them. CDR3 sequence reads: CASSDFLAWILNEKLFF. Here the CDR3 DNA reads TGTGCCAGCAGTGACTTTCTCGCGTGGATACTTAATGAAAAACTGTTTTTT.

The J gene is TRBJ1-3, the V gene TRBV5-6, with TRBD1 as a possible D gene (5 bases). Germline CDR1 reads SGHDT; CDR2 reads YYEEEE. Trimming took 5 bases from V and 1 from J, leaving 10 bases between them. CDR3 length: 14 residues. Written as DNA, the CDR3 is TGTGCCAGCAGTCATGGGGCGTCTGGAAACACCATATATTTT. This gives the protein CASSHGASGNTIYF.

The CDR3 is CASSPQTADINEKLFF. Here the CDR3 DNA reads TGTGCCAGCTCACCACAGACGGCCGACATTAATGAAAAACTGTTTTTT. The gene calls are TRBV18 and TRBJ1-4; D ambiguous. The CDR3 consists of 16 residues. Germline CDR1 reads KGHSH; CDR2 reads LQKENI. Trimming took off 1 base at V and 4 bases at J, with 13 bases between the two ends.

J is TRBJ2-1 and V is TRBV2, with D possibly TRBD1 on 5 matching bases. CDR1 and CDR2 from the germline V gene are SNHLY and FYNNEI. The length of the CDR3 is 14 residues. With 3 bases removed from V and 1 base from J, the gap between germline ends came to 7 bases. The CDR3 region has the DNA TGTGCCAGCAGTGATCAGGGATCCTACAATGAGCAGTTCTTC. Its protein is CASSDQGSYNEQFF.

This chain joins TRBV6-1 and TRBJ1-1; D is uncertain. Looked up from germline, CDR1 is MNHNS and CDR2 is SASEGT. Trimming shortened V by 2 bases and J by 4 bases, and 14 bases separated the two germline ends. The CDR3 is 15 residues long. The CDR3, as DNA: TGTGCCAGCAGTGAAAGAGGCCTAGGAAGCACTGAAGCTTTCTTT. This translates into CASSERGLGSTEAFF.

About this clone: At the DNA level, this CDR3 is encoded by other sequences in the same sample as well. The rearrangement links TRBV18 to TRBJ2-1; 13 positions match TRBD2. V dropped 3 bases and J dropped 4; count of bases not matched to a gene: 3. The V gene's germline CDR1 is KGHSH and CDR2 LQKENI. The CDR3 length is 16 residues. The CDR3 sequence is CASSPGTSGTYNEQFF. CDR3 DNA: TGTGCCAGCTCACCTGGGACTAGCGGGACTTACAATGAGCAGTTCTTC. The variable domain in full, completed from reference TRBV18 and TRBJ2-1, reads NAGVMQNPRHLVRRRGQEARLRCSPMKGHSHVYWYRQLPEEGLKFMVYLQKENIIDESGMPKERFSAEFPKEGPSILRIQQVVRGDSAAYFCASSPGTSGTYNEQFFGPGTRLTVL.

Of note for this clone: The sample carries other DNA sequences with the same CDR3. The genes are TRBV7-3 and TRBJ1-1; 8 bases agree with TRBD1. The germline gives CDR1 SGHTA, CDR2 FQGTGA. Trimming took 5 bases from V and 4 from J; bases not matched to a gene: 6. The CDR3 consists of 14 residues. CDR3 loop: CASSPGQGSTEAFF. CDR3 sequence (DNA): TGTGCCAGCAGCCCCGGACAGGGTAGCACTGAAGCTTTCTTT.

Of note for this clone: Additional DNA sequences in this sample encode the identical CDR3. The rearrangement links TRBV5-1 to TRBJ2-1; no clear D. V was shortened by 0 bases and J by 0 bases, with 7 bases between the two germline ends. The CDR3 spans 15 residues. Germline V CDR1 and CDR2: SGHRS, YFSETQ. Here the CDR3 DNA reads TGCGCCAGCAGCTTGGATGGTAGCTCCTACAATGAGCAGTTCTTC. Its translation: CASSLDGSSYNEQFF.

Here the CDR3 DNA reads TGTGCCAGCTCACCATACGGCCTGAGCCCCGAAGAGACCCAGTACTTC. Translating gives CASSPYGLSPEETQYF. The rearrangement links TRBV18 to TRBJ2-5; D is undetermined. Trimming shortened V by 2 bases and J by 3 bases, and 16 bases separated the two germline ends. CDR1 and CDR2 from the germline V gene are KGHSH and LQKENI. The CDR3 is made up of 16 amino acids.

The J gene is TRBJ2-5, the V gene TRBV7-8; D gene unclear. The V end was cut by 5 bases, the J end by 9 bases, with 10 bases between. The germline V gene encodes CDR1 SGHVS and CDR2 FQNEAQ. There are 11 residues in the CDR3. As DNA, the CDR3 is TGTGCCAGCAGCCCCGGCGTGGCCCAGTACTTC. It specifies CASSPGVAQYF.

The rearrangement joins TRBV25-1 to TRBJ2-1; 9 nucleotides match TRBD1. V shed 6 bases and J 15 bases; nucleotides not matched to a gene: 6. Per the germline V gene, CDR1 is MGHDK and CDR2 is SYGVNS. CDR3 length equals 11 residues. The CDR3, as DNA: TGTGCCAGCAGACCCGGGACAGGGTCGTTCTTC. Protein sequence: CASRPGTGSFF.

The chain has TRBV19 and TRBJ2-7; D may be TRBD1 (6 bases). The V end lost 5 bases, the J end lost 3 bases, and 8 bases lay between the germline ends. From germline, CDR1 is LNHDA and CDR2 SQIVND (reference sequence). This CDR3 is 12 amino acids long. The CDR3 sequence: CASSLQGYEQYF. CDR3 DNA: TGTGCCAGTAGTCTACAGGGCTACGAGCAGTACTTC.